This TCR beta chain was sequenced for a study of blood T cell repertoires in COVID-19. Looking at the study overall: Samples representing acute and convalescent COVID-19 were sourced from the United States, Italy and Spain. Sources were T cells, B-cell-depleted T cells, or PBMCs; the material itself was cDNA or gDNA.

In the source study's methods: Estimates of nucleated cell counts were drawn from the amplification of reference gene primers. Libraries were prepared by immunoSEQ multiplex PCR; TCRdb keeps only in-frame clonotypes and omits some of them. That table supplies the V and J calls and clone size; D and trimming were determined from the DNA. The table shows around 300,000 clones, with over 80% occurring only once. V was trimmed by 1 base and J by 2 bases, leaving 6 bases between them. This CDR3 region has 13 residues. The chain has TRBV12-3 or TRBV12-4 and TRBJ2-7; D possibly corresponds to TRBD1 (6 bases). Source material: peripheral blood. The source is a woman in her 50s with active or convalescent COVID-19. The DNA for the CDR3 is TGTGCCAGCAGTTTAGGGGACACCTACGAGCAGTACTTC. Protein sequence: CASSLGDTYEQYF.